This T cell receptor (beta chain) was retrieved from a study of identical twins. Findings of the study overall: The same donors were not followed; conclusions instead depended on cross-sectional statistical analysis. Models, which agreed with sharing between unrelated individuals, nonetheless underestimated the out-of-frame TCR alpha sharing seen in monozygotic twins. Out-of-frame alpha sequences shared between twins exhibited an excess of low generation probability.

At least ten counts were recorded for this clonotype. Its cognate antigen is unknown. Donors were all healthy Caucasians. Trimming removed 5 bases at V and 0 bases at J, with 14 bases between. The CDR3 contains 15 residues. The germline gives CDR1 SGHVS, CDR2 FQNEAQ. TCRdb reanalysed the 5' RACE reads using MiXCR and keeps one entry per CDR3 protein. The sample comprises 250,000 to 350,000 distinct CDR3 sequences, more than 8% of which are singletons, and approximately 6.6% rests with the top ten. These same data were also listed under a study on yellow fever vaccine responses in identical twins.

The source of this sequence is a woman aged 18-29 years in good health. Specimen: CD8+ T cells sorted from blood. V is TRBV7-8 and J is TRBJ2-7; perhaps TRBD1 as D (6 bases). The CDR3 coding sequence is TGTGCCAGCAGCGTCCGGAGACAGGCCTCCTACGAGCAGTACTTC. The encoded protein is CASSVRRQASYEQYF.